This TCR beta chain was obtained from a study of T cell responses to AZD1222 COVID-19 vaccine. General observations from the study: Spike-specific TCR breadth and depth went up after people got two AZD1222 doses. Among the donors, most were white British and more were female, and clonal diversity was possibly underestimated. Seropositivity was recorded at baseline in only five to seven AZD1222 recipients.

Some clones are missing from TCRdb's copy, which holds only in-frame ones; the method was immunoSEQ multiplex PCR. The data contain around 50,000 clones, around 80% of them seen just once; the ten biggest clones take up 10% to 13%. On this clone: Its target is not known.

The sequencing used peripheral blood, collected on day 0 of AZD1222 vaccination. The source is an adult in good health.

CDR3 nucleotides: TGTGCCAGCAGCCGGTTAGGAGGGGGCAATGAGCAGTTCTTC. It yields the protein CASSRLGGGNEQFF. The rearrangement uses TRBV14 and TRBJ2-1; D is possibly TRBD1 or TRBD2 (6 bases each). Germline CDR1 is SGHDN and CDR2 is FVKESK. V lost 4 bases to trimming and J lost 6 bases, with 13 bases between them. The CDR3 is made up of 14 amino acids. The variable domain in full, completed from reference TRBV14 and TRBJ2-1, reads EAGVTQFPSHSVIEKGQTVTLRCDPISGHDNLYWYRRVMGKEIKFLLHFVKESKQDESGMPNNRFLAERTGGTYSTLKVQPAELEDSGVYFCASSRLGGGNEQFFGPGTRLTVL.